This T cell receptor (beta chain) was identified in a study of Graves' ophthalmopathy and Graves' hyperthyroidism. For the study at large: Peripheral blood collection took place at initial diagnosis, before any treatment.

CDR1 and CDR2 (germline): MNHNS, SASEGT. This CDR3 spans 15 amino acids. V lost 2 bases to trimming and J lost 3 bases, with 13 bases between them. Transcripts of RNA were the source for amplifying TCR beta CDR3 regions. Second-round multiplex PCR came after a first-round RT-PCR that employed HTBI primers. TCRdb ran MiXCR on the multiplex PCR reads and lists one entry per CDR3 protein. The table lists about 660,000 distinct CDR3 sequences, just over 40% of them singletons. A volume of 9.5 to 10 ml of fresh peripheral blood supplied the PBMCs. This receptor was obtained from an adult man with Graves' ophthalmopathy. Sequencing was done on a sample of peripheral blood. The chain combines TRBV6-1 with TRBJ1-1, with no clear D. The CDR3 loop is CASSERFGGYTEAFF. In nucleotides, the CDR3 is TGTGCCAGCAGTGAAAGGTTCGGAGGGTACACTGAAGCTTTCTTT.